This T cell receptor beta chain was recovered during a study of CD8 T cells in ankylosing spondylitis. General study points: Within matched ankylosing spondylitis synovial fluid, disease-linked clones were reportedly significantly enriched. In peripheral blood, disease-linked CD8+ clones occurred at relatively low frequencies.

MiXCR was run by TCRdb on the 5' RACE reads, yielding one entry per CDR3 protein. The data contain 150,000 to 200,000 distinct CDR3 sequences, approximately 13% of them singletons. This clonotype was seen repeatedly, ten times or more. Its target is not known. The V end lost 0 bases, the J end lost 4 bases, and 10 bases lay between the germline ends. CDR1 is SGHRS and CDR2 is YFSETQ in the germline V gene. This CDR3 region has 14 residues. Sequencing input: blood, either unsorted or a sorted T cell fraction (not recorded which). The origin of this receptor is a female donor with ankylosing spondylitis or in good health (not recorded which). The rearrangement joins TRBV5-1 to TRBJ1-2, with unresolved D. The CDR3 here is CASSLEGQPYGYTF. CDR3 in DNA: TGCGCCAGCAGCTTGGAGGGTCAACCCTATGGCTACACCTTC. Full variable domain (rest looked up from reference TRBV5-1 and TRBJ1-2): KAGVTQTPRYLIKTRGQQVTLSCSPISGHRSVSWYQQTPGQGLQFLFEYFSETQRNKGNFPGRFSGRQFSNSRSEMNVSTLELGDSALYLCASSLEGQPYGYTFGSGTRLTVV.